This paragraph reports one TCR beta chain. Per the germline V gene, CDR1 is SGHAT and CDR2 is FQNNGV. J lost 7 bases, V lost 7 bases, and 13 bases had no gene match. The CDR3 has 15 amino acids. The data are from a study of blood T cell repertoires in COVID-19. Study information: COVID-19 samples, acute and convalescent, were from the United States, Italy and Spain.

The protocol was immunoSEQ multiplex PCR, while the TCRdb copy is restricted to in-frame clones and leaves out a portion. Here the sample spans some 110,000 clones, approximately 85% being singletons. V is TRBV11-2 and J is TRBJ2-7; 10 bases map to TRBD2. Material: peripheral blood. This TCR derives from a man aged 50 or older with acute or convalescent COVID-19. As DNA, the CDR3 is TGTGCCAGCATCCAGGGAGCGGGAGGGCCGGGGGAGCAGTACTTC. Protein product: CASIQGAGGPGEQYF.